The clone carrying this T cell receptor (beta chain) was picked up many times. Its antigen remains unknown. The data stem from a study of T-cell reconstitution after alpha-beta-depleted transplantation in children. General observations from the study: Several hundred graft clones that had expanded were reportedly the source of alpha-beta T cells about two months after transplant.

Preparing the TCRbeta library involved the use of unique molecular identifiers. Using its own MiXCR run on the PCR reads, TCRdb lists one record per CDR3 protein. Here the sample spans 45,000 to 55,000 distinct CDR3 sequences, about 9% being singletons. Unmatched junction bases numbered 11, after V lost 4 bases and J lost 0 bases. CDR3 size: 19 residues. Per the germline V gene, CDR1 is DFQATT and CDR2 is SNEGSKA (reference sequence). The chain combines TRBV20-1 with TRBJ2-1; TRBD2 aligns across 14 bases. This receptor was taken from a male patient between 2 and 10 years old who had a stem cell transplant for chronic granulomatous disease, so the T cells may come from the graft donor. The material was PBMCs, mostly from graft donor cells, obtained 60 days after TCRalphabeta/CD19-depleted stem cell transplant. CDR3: CSATPGLAGETGSYNEQFF. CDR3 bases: TGCAGTGCTACCCCGGGACTAGCGGGAGAGACTGGCTCCTACAATGAGCAGTTCTTC.